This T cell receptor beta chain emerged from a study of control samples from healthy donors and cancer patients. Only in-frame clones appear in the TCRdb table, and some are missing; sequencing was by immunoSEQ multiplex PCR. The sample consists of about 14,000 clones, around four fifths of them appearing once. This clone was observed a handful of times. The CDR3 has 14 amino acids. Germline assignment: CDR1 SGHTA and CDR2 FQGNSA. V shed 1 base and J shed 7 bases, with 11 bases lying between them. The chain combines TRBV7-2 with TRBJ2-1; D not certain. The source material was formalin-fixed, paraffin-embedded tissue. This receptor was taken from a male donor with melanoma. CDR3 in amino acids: CASSLVVSFNEQFF. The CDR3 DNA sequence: TGTGCCAGCAGCTTAGTGGTTAGCTTTAATGAGCAGTTCTTC.